This T cell receptor (beta chain) derives from a study of radiation and T cells in renal cell carcinoma (TCRdb year 2020). Context from the whole study: Samples came from a clinical trial, in which primary renal cell carcinomas received 15 Gy stereotactic body radiation therapy followed by nephrectomy 4 weeks later. In total, 50 to 55 samples, comprising roughly 25 tumors and roughly 27 peripheral blood samples, were subjected to TCR beta sequencing. Across all 50 or so samples, several million unique CDR3 nucleotide sequences encoding about 2.7 million unique CDR3 amino acid sequences were identified. Summary of the overall study and its limitations: With a single-armed trial design, the study had no way to address how radiation dose or scheduling affects the TCR repertoire. Because no pretreatment tumor biopsies were available, whether clonotypes were present in the tumor at baseline could not be determined. Blood repertoire dynamics were not followed beyond 4 weeks after treatment. Top tumor clonotypes rose in blood from baseline to 2 weeks post-radiation, then contracted by 4 weeks, suggesting transient expansion of tumor-resident clones.

Unmatched junction bases come to 3, with V trimmed by 4 bases and J by 4 bases. The germline V gene encodes CDR1 SEHNR and CDR2 FQNEAQ (reference sequence). Inclusive of the bounding cysteine and phenylalanine, the CDR3 is 13 residues long. CDR3 DNA only is kept here, 39 bases in frame from base 1. The meaning of the sample's time point label: baseline pretreatment blood. The treatment or condition label corresponds to: 15 Gy SBRT to primary tumor, nephrectomy 4 weeks later. To track tumor-enriched clonotypes, serial peripheral blood was sampled from radiation-treated patients at baseline and at 2 weeks and 4 weeks after SBRT. All patients had renal cell carcinoma with clear cell pathology. Genomic DNA for TCR sequencing was prepared using the QIAamp DNA Blood Mini Kit (Qiagen). The analyses included only samples that passed all quality control checks. Comments on this clone: The clone's antigen remains unknown. No quality values exist for individual bases; no much larger clone is one base distant.

Following the manufacturer's recommendations, the immunoSEQ kit was used to generate TCR beta libraries from genomic DNA. To prepare the libraries, a first multiplex PCR with proprietary primers was run, followed by a second PCR that added unique barcodes, and a bead cleanup was done after each round. Each sample batch included a kit-provided positive control reaction and a negative control reaction. The final libraries underwent checking on an Agilent 4200 TapeStation D1000 ScreenTape, volumetric pooling, and quantification by qPCR. Sequencing ran on an Illumina NextSeq500 with a MidOutput 150-cycle cartridge, using 156 Read1 and 15 Index1 cycles with kit custom primers. The pooled library was loaded at about 1 pM with roughly 19% PhiX control spiked in. Turning to the authors' computational methods: Vendor-processed data were analyzed in R, with a clonotype defined as all T cells sharing the same CDR3 nucleotide sequence. For clone abundance analyses, frequencies were normalized to the 10,000 most abundant clones in each sample. Public T cell clones, which averaged fewer than five per sample, were removed prior to analysis. A difference in abundance of at least 32-fold between compartments was used to define tumor-enriched and baseline blood-enriched clonotypes. A beta-binomial differential abundance model was applied to find clonotypes that expanded or contracted between blood time points. The Baroni-Urbani and Buser coefficient was used to measure tumor-blood repertoire similarity, and groups were compared with two-tailed Wilcoxon tests in R. TCRdb took over this immuneACCESS table, retaining in-frame rearrangements with V and J assigned. Such tables are incomplete; in checked studies, under half of the missing clones stem from an unresolved V gene, and the remainder is unexplained. Clonal size and the V and J genes are those of that table, whereas D and trimming came from the DNA. This sample has more than 75,000 clones in its table, and 82% of those were observed once. The ten largest make up roughly 6.8% of the sample.

The sequences come from blood, collected from a patient whose treatment included radiotherapy and nephrectomy. This TCR came from a man aged 55-75 years with renal cell carcinoma. The chain links TRBV7-9 with TRBJ2-5, with TRBD1 identical over 7 junction bases. The CDR3 region: CASSSSGGETQYF. The DNA sequence reads TGTGCCAGCAGCTCTTCAGGGGGAGAGACCCAGTACTTC.